This TCR beta chain came from a study of T cell responses to AZD1222 COVID-19 vaccine (dated by TCRdb to the early 2020s). Background for the entire study: A total of just over 230 trial participants underwent TCR sequencing, of whom 207 had received two doses of AZD1222 and around 25 had received two doses of the MenACWY control vaccine. Trial participants were enrolled into age subgroups of 18-55, 56-69 and 70-plus years, which contained roughly 150, 30 and 60 TCR-sequenced participants, respectively.

Beyond this particular receptor, the publication reports: After two AZD1222 doses, spike-specific TCR breadth and depth were significantly higher than at day 0 and than in MenACWY recipients. The 56-69-year group was small, and its depth increase did not reach significance, likely because of low power. Because no samples from the day 14 peak response were available, repertoires could be characterized only after the peak T cell response. Conclusions about previously exposed vaccinees are limited because only six or seven AZD1222 recipients were SARS-CoV-2 seropositive at baseline. Most participants were white British and females outnumbered males, and the authors suggested that clonal diversity may have been underestimated. The vaccine-associated CD4 TCRs covered the entire spike protein, and the dominant responses fell in regions 160-218 and 743-854. Epitopes outside the regions mutated in the B.1.351 and B.1.1.7 variants were reportedly recognized by nearly half of the unique spike-specific TCRs.

Reading the label with the study, this specimen's time point is: about 28 days (+/-7) after the second vaccine dose. AZD1222 recipients given second doses at about 4 weeks or at about 12 weeks were pooled, since spike-specific TCR depth and breadth were not found to differ between the two schedules. Vaccinee samples were obtained from the UK trials COV001 and COV002, which included a single-blind randomized controlled phase 2/3 trial of AZD1222 (ChAdOx1 nCoV-19) in healthy adults. For TCRbeta chain sequencing, PBMC samples from trial participants were taken at day 0 and at day 28 after the second dose. The CDR3 regions of human TCRbeta chains were analyzed by immunosequencing. The authors processed their data as follows. Repertoire TCRs were checked for matches against a reference library of SARS-CoV-2-specific TCRs that had been generated using the MIRA antigen-specificity platform. Breadth was defined as the fraction of unique TCRs that were SARS-CoV-2-associated, and depth was defined as the fraction of total T cells that were SARS-CoV-2-associated. Each spike-specific TCR was assigned to its reactive spike region and to a CD4 or CD8 class using the MIRA data. Log10-transformed breadth and depth values were compared by one-way ANOVA with Sidak's multiple comparisons tests. TCRdb re-hosts the immuneACCESS table, in-frame sequences only. Its copies lack some clones; in the studies checked, an unresolved V gene accounts for under half of them, and the cause for the rest is not known. The V and J calls and the clone size are those of that table, but D and trimming were determined from the DNA. The sample yields some 80,000 clones; 90% were counted once. Clones ranked in the top ten supply about 3.1% of the sample.

In its sample, this clone was seen once. Its antigen target is currently unknown. One base away there is no much larger clone; base qualities are not given. Taken from the germline V gene (reference sequence), the CDR1 and CDR2 loops are LGHDT and YNNKEL. Its CDR3 holds 15 amino acids, cysteine through phenylalanine. Only the CDR3 region is kept as DNA, spanning 45 bases read in frame from base 1. After removal of 4 bases from V and 5 bases from J, the junction retains 10 bases not matched to a gene. The receptor was derived from an adult who received the AZD1222 COVID-19 vaccine. Sequences were derived from peripheral blood, sampled 28 days after the second AZD1222 dose. Here the chain combines TRBV3-1 (or the pseudogene TRBV3-2) and TRBJ2-7; 8 central nucleotides agree with TRBD1. At the DNA level, the sequence is TGTGCCAGCAGCCCAGAATGGACAGGGTTCAACGAGCAGTACTTC. Its translation is CASSPEWTGFNEQYF.